The sequence of this TCR beta chain was determined in a study of identical twins. The length of the CDR3 is 13 residues. The germline V and J ends were trimmed by 0 bases and 4 bases, with 6 bases remaining between them. Germline V gives CDR1 SGHAT, CDR2 FQNNGV. Ten or more counts support this clonotype. What it binds is not known. Via MiXCR, TCRdb re-called the 5' RACE reads, giving one row per CDR3 protein. The sample contains approximately 1.8 million distinct CDR3 sequences, about 31% of which appear only once. Study results and limitations: Compared with models, monozygotic twins showed more out-of-frame TCR alpha sharing. Cord blood beta clonotypes that were abundant carried fewer insertions, and memory repertoires showed no such trend.

This clonotype was obtained from a newborn girl in good health. The sequenced sample consisted of cord blood. The V and J genes are TRBV11-2 and TRBJ1-2, with unresolved D. CDR3 amino acids: CASSLDTGYGYTF. The CDR3 bases are TGTGCCAGCAGCTTAGATACGGGCTATGGCTACACCTTC.